The rows below give T cell receptor beta chains drawn from one sample of a study of PD-1 blockade in classical Hodgkin lymphoma. The repertoire was sequenced with immunoSEQ multiplex PCR; TCRdb's copy has only in-frame clones and lacks some. Altogether approximately 30,000 clones are present, around 72% being singletons, with the ten largest covering roughly 3.4%. The sample in question was peripheral blood mononuclear cells (PBMCs), obtained before the fourth cycle of nivolumab. The receptors stem from a human donor with classical Hodgkin lymphoma. CDR3s include the opening cysteine and the closing phenylalanine or tryptophan. Each record gives: D gene, clone size, V gene, CDR3 protein. The D gene is left open where the match is weak. Rows give clone size only sometimes, using once, few, many, or a class for an expanded clone.

- - TRBV7-9 CASSLPTGPTDTQYF
- - TRBV4-1 CASSQVKWDTEAFF
- - TRBV9 CASSVEGTRTGNTIYF
- - TRBV28 CASSQTPAYEQYF
- once TRBV6-5 CASSYGQGWGYTF
- - TRBV11-2 CASSPVGGNEQFF
TRBD1 - TRBV30 CAWSALGQGGNSPLHF
- medium-sized TRBV4-1 CASGGVETGELFF
- - TRBV30 CAWNSLFVVDEQYF
- - TRBV27 CASSPSGVLLADEQFF
TRBD2 once TRBV6-1 CASSESGTTIRRELFF
- - TRBV9 CASSVGTGGQADTQYF
- - TRBV29-1 CSVVLLWTNSYNEQFF
TRBD1 - TRBV19 CASRTGGPIGNQPQHF
- - TRBV5-6 CASSWEEFGAGDGYTF
- - TRBV19 CASSMTLTDTQYF
- - TRBV6-1 CASVKWQYEQYF
- medium-sized TRBV10-3 CAISSTVLTEAFF
- - TRBV5-1 CASSLLPQDSGELFF
- - TRBV7-2 CASSLAHRATDTQYF
TRBD2 - TRBV4-2 CASSQGAGTIGETQYF
TRBD2 - TRBV6-5 CASRGQAGAYEQYF
TRBD1 few TRBV27 CASSLAGTGVGNEQFF
- - TRBV7-8 CASSLGSGVTNEKLFF
- few TRBV28 CASDRAGGDEQYF
- once TRBV9 CASSVGHGWNYEQYF
- - TRBV28 CASSRTVQNYEQYF
- - TRBV6-5 CASSSNRPISEAFF
TRBD1 - TRBV18 CASSASTGEGNGYTF
- - TRBV4-1 CASSQGDGQKETQYF
TRBD2 - TRBV5-6 CASRVAGGKETQYF
TRBD1 few TRBV5-1 CASSLRRQGQGFTEAFF
- - TRBV10-3 CAISDNIDEQFF
- - TRBV5-6 CASSFDRTDTQYF
- - TRBV6-5 CASSPTGRRETQYF
- - TRBV9 CASSGTLPYNEQFF
- - TRBV10-3 CAISDRGLNTEAFF
- few TRBV19 CASNSGANVLTF
- - TRBV28 CASSSPGTLAKNIQYF
- - TRBV5-5 CASSLGLAVITDTQYF
TRBD1 - TRBV19 CASSTGTGYSEQFF
TRBD1 - TRBV6-6 CASRSTGEFSQPQHF
TRBD2 - TRBV19 CASTGGGLGIQYF
- - TRBV4-2 CASSQERLNTEAFF
TRBD1 - TRBV6-5 CASTRQGWQNTEAFF
TRBD2 - TRBV19 CASSTAGVGYTQYF
- - TRBV6-5 CASSYGSEDTEAFF
- - TRBV21-1 CASSRTFGREGPRGTDTQYF
TRBD1 few TRBV5-1 CASSPRRQGANTGELFF
- - TRBV7-6 CASSLGSGIQETQYF
- - TRBV11-3 CASSPRPDYNEQFF
- - TRBV5-1 CASSSGSSYNEQFF
- - TRBV5-1 CASSLEANTEAFF
- - TRBV2 CASSEPLFGLETQYF
- - TRBV28 CASKTRGEQYF
- - TRBV4-1 CASSPLAGIRTDTQYF
TRBD2 - TRBV27 CASSFMSSGGYNEQFF